This T cell receptor (beta chain) is drawn from a study of cytomegalovirus exposure and HLA in healthy donors. From germline, CDR1 is SGHDT and CDR2 YYEEEE. This CDR3 has 15 amino acids. The V and J ends lost 4 bases and 8 bases, in that order; junction bases with no gene match: 8. PCR used 60 Vbeta primers and 13 Jbeta primers. Clones were sequenced by immunoSEQ multiplex PCR, and TCRdb holds only the in-frame ones, with some missing. The repertoire holds 65,000 to 70,000 clones, with roughly four fifths as singletons. This clone is termed medium-sized. The antigen remains undetermined. Points from the study as a whole: Later, TCR association rates were found to vary by HLA locus, highest for DRB1 and lowest for HLA-C. The classifier reportedly diagnosed cytomegalovirus status with high specificity and sensitivity.

The origin of this receptor is a woman aged 25 to 45 in good health and CMV-seropositive. The sequenced sample consisted of PBMCs. The chain links TRBV5-6 to TRBJ1-4, with 10 positions matching TRBD1. The CDR3 reads CASSTRQGAREKLFF. CDR3 nucleotides: TGTGCCAGCAGCACCCGACAGGGGGCTCGGGAAAAACTGTTTTTT.